The 17 T cell receptor beta chains below all came from one sample that was sequenced in a study of high-grade serous ovarian cancer treatment subgroups. The tumor samples were collected prior to definitive surgery or chemotherapy. The assay was immunoSEQ multiplex PCR, and TCRdb's table has in-frame clones only and misses some. In the table there are about 40,000 clones, roughly 83% of which are singletons. The specimen sequenced was tumor tissue. These receptors all come from a human donor with high-grade serous ovarian cancer.

The V call is TRBV9, the J call TRBJ1-2; no clear D. The germline V and J ends were trimmed by 4 bases and 3 bases, with 13 bases remaining between them. CDR1 SGDLS and CDR2 YYNGEE come from the germline V gene. The CDR3 is made up of 14 amino acids. The CDR3 loop is CASSLLSGDYGYTF. CDR3 sequence (DNA): TGTGCCAGCAGCTTACTATCTGGAGACTATGGCTACACCTTC.

The genes are TRBV4-3 and TRBJ2-1, with TRBD2 identical over 9 bases. CDR3 length equals 16 residues. Germline CDR1 is LGHNA and CDR2 is YSLEER. Losses at the gene ends were 4 bases for V and 3 bases for J; bases not matched to a gene: 7. The CDR3 region is CASSLSGSSYYNEQFF. DNA for the CDR3: TGCGCCAGCAGCCTTAGCGGGAGTTCATACTACAATGAGCAGTTCTTC.

This chain links TRBV27 with TRBJ2-5; D unclear. The assigned J gene may be wrong: the sequence end matches TRBJ2-7 better. The CDR3 is made up of 13 amino acids. The germline V gene encodes CDR1 MNHEY and CDR2 SMNVEV (reference sequence). CDR3 in amino acids: CASSLLASYEQYF. The DNA for the CDR3 is TGTGCCAGCAGTTTATTGGCTTCCTACGAGCAGTACTTC.

The chain uses TRBV7-3 and TRBJ2-1, with D perhaps matching TRBD2 (6 bases). V was shortened by 0 bases and J by 3 bases, with 6 bases between the two germline ends. Germline lookup yields CDR1 SGHTA and CDR2 FQGTGA. The CDR3 length is 14 residues. The CDR3 DNA follows: TGTGCCAGCAGCTTAACTAGCGGCTACAATGAGCAGTTCTTC. This sequence encodes CASSLTSGYNEQFF.

The V call is TRBV11-2, the J call TRBJ1-3; D is undetermined. The germline gives CDR1 SGHAT, CDR2 FQNNGV. This CDR3 has 14 amino acids. The V end was cut by 1 base, the J end by 0 bases, with 4 bases between. The CDR3 loop reads CASSLANSGNTIYF. Here the CDR3 DNA reads TGTGCCAGCAGCTTAGCCAACTCTGGAAACACCATATATTTT.

The chain is built from TRBV5-6 and TRBJ1-2, with D uncertain. Germline CDR1 is SGHDT and CDR2 is YYEEEE. This CDR3 has 13 residues. Trimming removed 1 base at V and 5 bases at J, with 9 bases between. This chain's CDR3 is CASSLSSAYGYTF. The CDR3 bases are TGTGCCAGCAGCTTGTCCTCAGCGTATGGCTACACCTTC.

As to this clone: The CDR3 end shows no conserved phenylalanine or tryptophan, and so a read error is likely. The limits of the CDR3 on the DNA are not certain, so only TCRdb's listed CDR3 is given. The chain has TRBV27 and TRBJ2-7; TRBD1 is the table's D call, not checked against the DNA. Counting both end residues, the CDR3 totals 9 amino acids. Germline values: CDR1 MNHEY, CDR2 SMNVEV (reference sequence). The CDR3 sequence: CARWGRLGP.

J is TRBJ2-7 and V is TRBV7-2; D is undetermined. This CDR3 contains 16 residues. CDR1 SGHTA and CDR2 FQGNSA come from the germline V gene. The ends were cut back, 1 base at V and 6 bases at J, with 19 bases in the middle. The CDR3 bases are TGTGCCAGCAGCTTAGTTAGAGTACCGTGGGTTTGCGAGCAGTACTTC. Its translation: CASSLVRVPWVCEQYF.

V is TRBV20-1 and J is TRBJ1-3; TRBD1 agrees at 7 bases. The CDR3 covers 11 residues. CDR1 is DFQATT and CDR2 is SNEGSKA in the germline V gene (reference sequence). Unmatched junction bases numbered 7, after V lost 3 bases and J lost 14 bases. As DNA, the CDR3 is TGCAGTGCTAGGACAGACAGGGAGGTATATTTT. Translated: CSARTDREVYF.

This clone was found a few times. The V gene is TRBV9, the J gene TRBJ2-2, with D perhaps matching TRBD2 (6 bases). The CDR3 loop spans 15 amino acids. Looked up from germline, CDR1 is SGDLS and CDR2 is YYNGEE. V lost 6 bases and J 6 bases, leaving 18 bases between the germline ends. The CDR3 sequence is CASNEYREKAGELFF. CDR3 nucleotides: TGTGCCAGCAATGAGTACCGGGAGAAAGCCGGGGAGCTGTTTTTT.

This chain connects TRBV6-1 to TRBJ2-7, with D maybe TRBD1 (6 bases). The CDR3 is 13 amino acids. Germline CDR1 and CDR2: MNHNS and SASEGT. Trimming stripped 7 bases from V and 3 bases from J, with 13 bases between. CDR3 sequence: CASKTGGVYEQYF. CDR3 DNA: TGTGCCAGCAAGACAGGCGGAGTCTACGAGCAGTACTTC.

The J gene is TRBJ2-3, the V gene TRBV29-1; D is perhaps TRBD1 (5 bases). Germline-derived CDR1 and CDR2 are SQVTM and ANQGSEA. This CDR3 contains 14 residues. V shed 2 bases and J shed 3 bases, with 12 bases lying between them. The CDR3 DNA sequence: TGCAGCGTTGAACCGATAGGGGTTACAGATACGCAGTATTTT. It translates to CSVEPIGVTDTQYF.

This clone has a single count. The chain has TRBV20-1 and TRBJ2-5, with D unclear. The germline CDR1 and CDR2 sequences are DFQATT and SNEGSKA (reference sequence). V lost 3 bases and J lost 3, with 5 bases in between. CDR3 length: 11 residues. CDR3: CSASPEETQYF. In DNA, the CDR3 is TGCAGTGCTAGCCCGGAAGAGACCCAGTACTTC.

The chain joins TRBV6-6 to TRBJ2-3; TRBD1 matches 9 bases. There are 16 residues in the CDR3. Germline CDR1 is MNHNY and CDR2 is SVGAGI (reference sequence). After removal of 6 bases from V and 4 bases from J, the junction contained 11 bases not matched to a gene. The CDR3 region has the DNA TGTGCCAGCAGCCAACCCCCGGGACAGGGATCAGATACGCAGTATTTT. The encoded protein is CASSQPPGQGSDTQYF.

This clone was picked up a small number of times. The rearrangement joins TRBV28 to TRBJ2-5; 7 nucleotides line up with TRBD1. J lost 1 base, V lost 6 bases, and 5 bases had no gene match. The germline CDR1 and CDR2 sequences are MDHEN and SYDVKM. This CDR3 has 14 residues. CDR3 sequence: CASSRGQSQETQYF. The CDR3 DNA sequence: TGTGCCAGCAGCCGGGGACAGTCCCAAGAGACCCAGTACTTC.

This rearrangement joins TRBV4-1 to TRBJ2-1, with D perhaps matching TRBD2 (5 bases). V dropped 4 bases and J dropped 5 bases, with 12 bases sitting between them. The CDR3 is 14 residues long. Looked up from germline, CDR1 is MGHRA and CDR2 is YSYEKL. CDR3 in amino acids: CASSRGLTDNEQFF. The CDR3 nucleotides read TGCGCCAGCAGCCGAGGACTTACGGACAATGAGCAGTTCTTC.

This chain uses TRBV6-1 with TRBJ2-7; 7 bases fit TRBD1. CDR3 length: 12 residues. Germline V gene data show CDR1 as MNHNS and CDR2 as SASEGT. V was clipped by 7 bases and J by 6 bases; unmatched bases: 6. CDR3: CASTDRNTEQYF. CDR3 coding DNA: TGTGCCAGCACGGACAGGAATACCGAGCAGTACTTC.